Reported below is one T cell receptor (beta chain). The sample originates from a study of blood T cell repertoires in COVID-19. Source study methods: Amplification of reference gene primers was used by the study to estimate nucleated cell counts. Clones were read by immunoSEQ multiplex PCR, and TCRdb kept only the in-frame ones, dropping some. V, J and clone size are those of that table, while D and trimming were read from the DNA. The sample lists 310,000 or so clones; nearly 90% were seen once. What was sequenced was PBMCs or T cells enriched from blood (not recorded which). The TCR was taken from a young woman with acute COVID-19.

Written as DNA, the CDR3 is TGTGCCAGCAGCAAAGCATCGAAGACAGGGAGCTATGGCTACACCTTC. Translated, it gives CASSKASKTGSYGYTF. This chain joins TRBV21-1 and TRBJ1-2; the table's D call, TRBD1, has no DNA check behind it. TRBV21-1 is marked as a pseudogene. This CDR3 has 16 amino acids.